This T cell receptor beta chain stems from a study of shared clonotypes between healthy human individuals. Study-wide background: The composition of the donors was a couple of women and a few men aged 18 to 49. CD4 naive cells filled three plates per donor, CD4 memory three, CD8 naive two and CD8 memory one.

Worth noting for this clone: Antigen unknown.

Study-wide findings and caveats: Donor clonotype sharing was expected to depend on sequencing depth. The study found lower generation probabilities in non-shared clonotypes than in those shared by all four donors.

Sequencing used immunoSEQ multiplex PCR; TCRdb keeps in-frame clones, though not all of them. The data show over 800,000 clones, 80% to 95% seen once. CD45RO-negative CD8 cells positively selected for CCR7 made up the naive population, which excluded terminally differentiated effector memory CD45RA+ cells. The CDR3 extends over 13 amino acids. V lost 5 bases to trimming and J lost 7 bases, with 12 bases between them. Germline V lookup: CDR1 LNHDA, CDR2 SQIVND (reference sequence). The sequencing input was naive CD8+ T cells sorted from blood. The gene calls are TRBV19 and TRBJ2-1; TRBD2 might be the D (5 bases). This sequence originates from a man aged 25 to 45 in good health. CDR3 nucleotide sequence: TGTGCCAGTAGTTGGCCCACGGGAAATGAGCAGTTCTTC. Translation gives CASSWPTGNEQFF.